What follows is one TCR beta chain and its context. The source of the sample is a study of CD8 T cells in Susac syndrome. The overall study: Patients with Susac syndrome were, at the time of blood collection, therapy-naive, maintained on corticosteroids, or maintained on intravenous immunoglobulin alone.

RNA totalling about 0.5 to 1 ug underwent reverse transcription with random hexamers. Via MiXCR, TCRdb re-called the immunoSEQ multiplex PCR reads, giving one row per CDR3 protein. The data hold roughly 110,000 distinct CDR3 sequences, with approximately 94% observed a single time. Germline V CDR1 and CDR2: KGHDR, SFDVKD. The CDR3 has 13 residues. The ends were cut back, 2 bases at V and 8 bases at J, with 9 bases in the middle. This clonotype was sampled from a human donor with Susac syndrome. Sequencing was done on a sample of CD8+ T cells from PBMCs. The chain employs TRBV24-1 and TRBJ2-1, with no clear D. CDR3 in amino acids: CATSDSVGDEQFF. As DNA, the CDR3 is TGTGCCACCAGTGATTCCGTAGGTGATGAGCAGTTCTTC.